This TCR gamma chain was identified during a study of gamma-delta T cells after stem cell transplantation. TCRdb reanalysed the RT-PCR reads via CATT. The table lists about 660 gamma-chain clones, roughly 27% of them singletons. The CDR3 totals 11 residues. The J segment lost 9 bases and the V segment lost 5 bases, leaving 7 bases of the junction unmatched. CDR1 is GITISATS and CDR2 is ISYDGTV in the germline V gene (reference sequence). Sequenced sample: gamma-delta T cells. V usage is TRGV9 and J usage is TRGJ1 or TRGJ2. TCRdb supplies no J gene; here it was assigned by aligning the nucleotide sequence to germline. The sequence was obtained from a human donor. It is not recorded whose cells these are; they may come from a transplant donor. DNA for the CDR3: TGTGCCTTGTGGGTGGCGCGTAAGAAACTCTTT. As protein: CALWVARKKLF.